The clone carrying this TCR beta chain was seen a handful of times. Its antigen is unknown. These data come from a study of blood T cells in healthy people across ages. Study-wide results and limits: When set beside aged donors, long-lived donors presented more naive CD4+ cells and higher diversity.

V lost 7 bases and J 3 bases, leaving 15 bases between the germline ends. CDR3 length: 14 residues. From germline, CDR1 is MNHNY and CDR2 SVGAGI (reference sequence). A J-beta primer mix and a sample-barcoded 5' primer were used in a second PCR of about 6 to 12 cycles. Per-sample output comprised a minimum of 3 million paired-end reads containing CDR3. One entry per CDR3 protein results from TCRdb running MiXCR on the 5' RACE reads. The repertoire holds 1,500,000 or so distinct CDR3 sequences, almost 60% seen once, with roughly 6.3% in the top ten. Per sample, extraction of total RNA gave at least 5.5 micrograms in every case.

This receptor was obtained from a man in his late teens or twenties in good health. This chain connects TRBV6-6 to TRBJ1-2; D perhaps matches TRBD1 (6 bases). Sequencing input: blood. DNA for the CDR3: TGTGCCAGCATTAGGACAGTTAGTCACTATGGCTACACCTTC. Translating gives CASIRTVSHYGYTF.